This TCR beta chain originates from a study of T-cell memory formation after mild COVID-19. This clonotype was seen at least ten times. TCRdb itself ran the 5' RACE reads through MiXCR, one entry per CDR3 protein. The data contain 160,000 or so distinct CDR3 sequences, roughly 31% of them singletons. This TCR came from an adult woman who had mild COVID-19 (a few samples of this study predate the infection). Cell type and time point are not known. Sequencing was done on a sample of PBMCs or a T cell subset sorted from them (not recorded which).

Here the CDR3 reads CASSLTGTGELFF. The CDR3 region has the DNA TGTGCCAGCAGCTTAACAGGAACCGGGGAGCTGTTTTTT. The rearrangement uses TRBV7-3 and TRBJ2-2; D is unresolved. Germline CDR1 and CDR2: SGHTA and FQGTGA. This CDR3 region has 13 residues. The V and J ends lost 0 bases and 5 bases respectively, with 4 bases between them.